The rows below give T cell receptor beta chains drawn from one sample of a study of T cell repertoires in cytomegalovirus infection. Which antigens these TCRs recognize remains unknown. From the reads, TCRdb called clonotypes with MiXCR, one entry per CDR3 protein. This sample yields around 300,000 distinct CDR3 sequences, of which 25% are seen a single time; about 14% belongs to the top ten. Sequenced here: cultured PBMCs, sampled from culture after CMV antigen stimulation. The origin of the receptors is a human donor in good health (CMV status not recorded). Some clones in this sample may be carry-over from other donors' samples. The CDR3 runs from the conserved cysteine through the conserved F or W. D genes are given only for firm matches. Clone size is shown for a subset of rows, as once, few, many or a class of expanded clone.

V,size,J,D,CDR3,DNA
TRBV9,NA,TRBJ2-2,NA,CASSVLSDTGELFF,TGTGCCAGCAGCGTATTATCAGACACCGGGGAGCTGTTTTTT
TRBV7-8,many,TRBJ2-1,TRBD2,CASSFGTSGRFSYNEQFF,TGTGCCAGCAGCTTCGGGACTAGCGGGAGGTTCTCCTACAATGAGCAGTTCTTC
TRBV7-2,many,TRBJ1-1,NA,CASSLAFGFTEAFF,TGTGCCAGCAGCTTAGCTTTCGGTTTCACTGAAGCTTTCTTT
TRBV6-1,NA,TRBJ1-6,TRBD1,CASSEAGQGSSPLHF,TGTGCCAGCAGTGAAGCGGGACAGGGGAGTTCACCCCTCCACTTT
TRBV7-2,few,TRBJ2-1,NA,CASSERGGYYNEQFF,TGTGCCAGCAGCGAAAGAGGCGGATACTACAATGAGCAGTTCTTC
TRBV10-3,NA,TRBJ1-1,NA,CAIRGFLNTEAFF,TGTGCCATCAGGGGATTTCTAAACACTGAAGCTTTCTTT
TRBV29-1,NA,TRBJ1-2,NA,CSVEAQSYGYTF,TGCAGCGTTGAGGCGCAGAGCTATGGCTACACCTTC
TRBV11-2,many,TRBJ1-1,TRBD1,CASSFGQGNTEAFF,TGTGCCAGCAGCTTTGGACAGGGGAACACTGAAGCTTTCTTT
TRBV28,few,TRBJ2-7,TRBD1,CASRGTGGWHEQYF,TGTGCCAGCAGGGGGACAGGGGGCTGGCACGAGCAGTACTTC
TRBV7-9,many,TRBJ2-1,NA,CASSRRRGQSYNEQFF,TGTGCCAGCAGCCGTAGGCGGGGACAGTCCTACAATGAGCAGTTCTTC
TRBV20-1,NA,TRBJ1-2,NA,CSASRDARYGYTF,TGCAGTGCTAGTCGGGACGCCAGATATGGCTACACCTTC
TRBV10-3,NA,TRBJ1-3,TRBD1,CAISESGTGAGNTIYF,TGTGCCATCAGTGAGTCCGGGACAGGGGCTGGAAACACCATATATTTT
TRBV2,few,TRBJ2-3,NA,CASSEIRVRSLDADTQYF,TGTGCCAGCAGTGAAATTAGGGTGCGGTCACTGGACGCAGATACGCAGTATTTT
TRBV12-3/TRBV12-4,few,TRBJ2-1,TRBD2,CASSRTSDRAEQFF,TGTGCCAGCAGTCGGACTAGCGATCGGGCTGAGCAGTTCTTC
TRBV7-2,NA,TRBJ2-5,NA,CASSLESLGSETQYF,TGTGCCAGCAGCTTAGAATCTTTGGGAAGCGAGACCCAGTACTTC
TRBV20-1,few,TRBJ2-3,TRBD2,CSTSGADNTDTQYF,TGCAGTACTAGCGGCGCTGATAACACAGATACGCAGTATTTT
TRBV9,NA,TRBJ2-1,NA,CASSVEGDYIYNEQFF,TGTGCCAGCAGCGTAGAGGGGGACTACATCTACAATGAGCAGTTCTTC
TRBV23-1,NA,TRBJ1-5,NA,CASSQSYTNQPQHF,TGCGCCAGCAGTCAATCGTATACAAATCAGCCCCAGCATTTT
TRBV12-3/TRBV12-4,NA,TRBJ2-5,NA,CASSAPGARITQYF,TGTGCCAGCAGTGCCCCCGGGGCCCGAATAACCCAGTACTTC
TRBV7-2,many,TRBJ2-5,TRBD1,CASSRPGTGGMETQYF,TGTGCCAGCAGCCGTCCCGGGACAGGGGGCATGGAGACCCAGTACTTC
TRBV27,few,TRBJ2-5,NA,CASSSIAVRGRETQYF,TGTGCCAGCAGTTCAATAGCCGTTAGAGGACGGGAGACCCAGTACTTC
TRBV6-5,NA,TRBJ1-4,NA,CASSRWAGATNEKLFF,TGTGCCAGCAGTCGATGGGCAGGGGCAACTAATGAAAAACTGTTTTTT
TRBV6-5,few,TRBJ2-5,NA,CASSYSMSDSLPQYF,TGTGCCAGCAGTTACTCGATGTCGGACTCCCTCCCCCAGTACTTC
TRBV12-3/TRBV12-4,NA,TRBJ1-1,NA,CASSWQGSEAFF,TGTGCCAGCAGTTGGCAGGGGAGTGAAGCTTTCTTT
TRBV3-1,NA,TRBJ2-2,NA,CASRGDVTTGELFF,TGTGCCAGCAGGGGGGACGTGACAACCGGGGAGCTGTTTTTT
TRBV7-9,few,TRBJ2-2,NA,CASSFTGRMNTGELFF,TGTGCCAGCAGCTTTACCGGACGGATGAACACCGGGGAGCTGTTTTTT
TRBV2,many,TRBJ2-2,NA,CASSGRADGELFF,TGTGCCAGCAGTGGGAGGGCCGACGGGGAGCTGTTTTTT
TRBV19,NA,TRBJ2-7,TRBD2,CASSISGRSSYEQYF,TGTGCCAGTAGTATAAGCGGGAGGAGCTCCTACGAGCAGTACTTC
TRBV7-3,NA,TRBJ2-1,TRBD2,CASSLTTSGGPEQFF,TGTGCCAGCAGCTTAACGACTAGCGGGGGCCCTGAGCAGTTCTTC
TRBV30,few,TRBJ1-6,NA,CACTQGGRSPLHF,TGTGCCTGCACCCAAGGGGGGCGGTCACCCCTCCACTTT
TRBV7-9,NA,TRBJ1-1,NA,CASTDRGEAFF,TGTGCCAGCACCGATCGGGGTGAAGCTTTCTTT
TRBV3-1,once,TRBJ2-7,TRBD1,CASSRQGVSYEQYF,TGTGCCAGCAGCCGACAGGGGGTCTCCTACGAGCAGTACTTC
TRBV12-3/TRBV12-4,many,TRBJ2-1,NA,CASSPNGNTNEQFF,TGTGCCAGCAGTCCCAACGGGAATACGAATGAGCAGTTCTTC
TRBV6-8,NA,TRBJ2-7,TRBD1,CASRDRTYEQYF,TGTGCCAGCCGGGACAGAACCTACGAGCAGTACTTC
TRBV2,NA,TRBJ1-1,NA,CASSERGRNTEAFF,TGTGCCAGCAGTGAACGGGGCCGGAACACTGAAGCTTTCTTT
TRBV28,NA,TRBJ1-2,TRBD1,CASSFIGGADGYTF,TGTGCCAGCAGTTTTATAGGGGGCGCGGATGGCTACACCTTC
TRBV6-5,few,TRBJ2-1,TRBD2,CASSYSRLAGGPRYNEQFF,TGTGCCAGCAGTTACTCGAGACTAGCGGGAGGGCCTCGGTACAATGAGCAGTTCTTC
TRBV4-3,NA,TRBJ2-5,TRBD2,CASSQASGLEETQYF,TGCGCCAGCAGCCAAGCGTCGGGACTAGAAGAGACCCAGTACTTC
TRBV12-3/TRBV12-4,few,TRBJ1-5,NA,CASSFMGVRQPQHF,TGTGCCAGCAGTTTCATGGGGGTTCGGCAGCCCCAGCATTTT
TRBV7-2,few,TRBJ2-7,TRBD1,CASSSIYRTGYEQYF,TGTGCCAGCAGCTCCATATACCGGACAGGTTACGAGCAGTACTTC
TRBV19,NA,TRBJ2-1,NA,CASSIIGGAPYNEQFF,TGTGCCAGTAGTATAATTGGCGGGGCGCCCTACAATGAGCAGTTCTTC
TRBV19,many,TRBJ2-1,TRBD2,CATGSGSRGPNEQFF,TGTGCCACCGGAAGCGGGAGCCGGGGGCCGAATGAGCAGTTCTTC